This record concerns one TCR beta chain sequence. Survey-level immunoSEQ v3.0 assays were run. Generated by immunoSEQ multiplex PCR, the TCRdb table keeps only in-frame clones and is missing some. The top ten clones hold 2.7% of a sample with 25,000 to 35,000 clones, 94% of them seen once. Germline V gene data show CDR1 as SGHVS and CDR2 as FNYEAQ. V lost 1 base to trimming and J lost 8 bases; unmatched junction nucleotides: 6. The CDR3 extends over 16 amino acids. The data stem from a study of long-term antiretroviral therapy in people with HIV. The chain has TRBV7-6 and TRBJ2-1; TRBD2 aligns across 12 bases. The receptor comes from a man aged 45-65 years with HIV. Sequenced material: unsorted PBMCs, taken 7.3 to 7.5 years after starting antiretroviral therapy. CDR3 DNA: TGTGCCAGCAGCTTAGTCCCTAGCGGGGGGGCCGATGAGCAGTTCTTC. It yields the protein CASSLVPSGGADEQFF.